This TCR beta chain was obtained from a study of T-cell memory formation after mild COVID-19. UMIs and sample barcodes were carried by the TCR alpha and TCR beta cDNA libraries that 5'RACE produced using constant-segment primers. Using its own MiXCR run on the 5' RACE reads, TCRdb lists one record per CDR3 protein. The data hold about 560,000 distinct CDR3 sequences, with roughly 18% observed a single time. This clonotype was found many times. V dropped 0 bases and J dropped 0 bases, with 15 bases sitting between them. CDR1 SGHRS and CDR2 YFSETQ come from the germline V gene. The CDR3 length is 17 residues.

The source of this sequence is an adult woman who had mild COVID-19 (a few samples of this study predate the infection). Cell type and time point are not known. The rearrangement joins TRBV5-1 to TRBJ1-1, with a possible D match to TRBD1 (6 bases). What was sequenced was PBMCs or a T cell subset sorted from them (not recorded which). The CDR3 loop is CASSLGGARGVNTEAFF. The CDR3 nucleotides read TGCGCCAGCAGCTTGGGGGGGGCGCGTGGGGTGAACACTGAAGCTTTCTTT. Based on the CDR3 plus reference TRBV5-1 and TRBJ1-1, the full variable domain is KAGVTQTPRYLIKTRGQQVTLSCSPISGHRSVSWYQQTPGQGLQFLFEYFSETQRNKGNFPGRFSGRQFSNSRSEMNVSTLELGDSALYLCASSLGGARGVNTEAFFGQGTRLTVV.